Listed below are T cell receptor beta chains from one sample, sequenced in a study of blood T cells in healthy people across ages. TCRdb re-called the 5' RACE reads with MiXCR, one entry per CDR3 protein. The sample holds around 1,000,000 distinct CDR3 sequences; approximately 25% are singletons and the top ten take less than 0.85%. These data were likewise used in another study, on T cells of mothers and their children.

Material for sequencing was blood. These receptors were obtained from a girl aged 2-10 years in good health. Each CDR3 is given with its conserved first and last residue. The order of the fields is V gene, clone size, J gene, D gene, CDR3 protein, CDR3 DNA. D genes are given only for firm matches. Only some rows state a clone size, as once, few, many or a class for expanded clones.

V: TRBV9; size: many; J: TRBJ2-7; D: TRBD2; CDR3: CASSVDGGDEQYF; DNA: TGTGCCAGCAGCGTAGATGGGGGGGACGAGCAGTACTTC
V: TRBV13; size: few; J: TRBJ1-1; D: TRBD1; CDR3: CASSPPTGGPEAFF; DNA: TGTGCCAGCAGCCCCCCAACAGGGGGTCCTGAAGCTTTCTTT
V: TRBV2; size: .; J: TRBJ2-3; D: .; CDR3: CASSGLYPPDTQYF; DNA: TGTGCCAGCAGCGGACTCTACCCCCCAGATACGCAGTATTTT
V: TRBV19; size: .; J: TRBJ2-2; D: .; CDR3: CASSMLLAWFANTGELFF; DNA: TGTGCCAGTAGTATGCTATTAGCTTGGTTCGCGAACACCGGGGAGCTGTTTTTT
V: TRBV5-6; size: few; J: TRBJ1-2; D: .; CDR3: CASSLGGRIVYGYTF; DNA: TGTGCCAGCAGCTTGGGAGGGAGGATCGTCTATGGCTACACCTTC
V: TRBV29-1; size: .; J: TRBJ1-4; D: .; CDR3: CSAEGIRGEKLFF; DNA: TGCAGCGCCGAGGGGATTAGAGGGGAAAAACTGTTTTTT
V: TRBV10-3; size: .; J: TRBJ2-3; D: TRBD1; CDR3: CATPGQGTDTQYF; DNA: TGTGCCACCCCGGGACAGGGAACAGATACGCAGTATTTT
V: TRBV6-5; size: .; J: TRBJ2-7; D: .; CDR3: CASSYSMEQNYEQYF; DNA: TGTGCCAGCAGTTACTCGATGGAGCAGAACTACGAGCAGTACTTC
V: TRBV7-3; size: .; J: TRBJ1-2; D: .; CDR3: CASSLTGVDGYTF; DNA: TGTGCCAGCAGCTTAACAGGAGTCGATGGCTACACCTTC
V: TRBV2; size: .; J: TRBJ1-5; D: .; CDR3: CASSDNSNQPQHF; DNA: TGTGCCAGCAGCGACAATAGCAATCAGCCCCAGCATTTT
V: TRBV9; size: few; J: TRBJ2-1; D: .; CDR3: CASSVGVLPYNEQFF; DNA: TGTGCCAGCAGCGTAGGGGTGCTCCCCTACAATGAGCAGTTCTTC
V: TRBV9; size: .; J: TRBJ2-1; D: .; CDR3: CASSAHRDQNEQFF; DNA: TGTGCCAGCAGCGCCCACAGGGATCAGAATGAGCAGTTCTTC
V: TRBV12-3/TRBV12-4; size: few; J: TRBJ1-2; D: .; CDR3: CASSTRGMGYGYTF; DNA: TGTGCCAGCAGTACTCGAGGGATGGGGTATGGCTACACCTTC
V: TRBV12-3/TRBV12-4; size: many; J: TRBJ1-5; D: TRBD1; CDR3: CASSPGQLNQPQHF; DNA: TGTGCCAGCAGCCCGGGACAGCTCAATCAGCCCCAGCATTTT
V: TRBV27; size: few; J: TRBJ2-7; D: .; CDR3: CASSWAGVNEQYF; DNA: TGTGCCAGCAGTTGGGCAGGGGTTAACGAGCAGTACTTC
V: TRBV7-9; size: .; J: TRBJ2-4; D: TRBD1; CDR3: CASSHGQGEDIQYF; DNA: TGTGCCAGCAGCCACGGACAGGGAGAGGACATTCAGTACTTC
V: TRBV6-2/TRBV6-3; size: few; J: TRBJ2-7; D: .; CDR3: CAGSSRVYEQYF; DNA: TGTGCCGGCAGTTCTCGAGTCTACGAGCAGTACTTC
V: TRBV7-8; size: .; J: TRBJ2-1; D: .; CDR3: CASSIHVEEREQFF; DNA: TGTGCCAGCAGCATCCATGTTGAGGAGCGTGAGCAGTTCTTC
V: TRBV11-1; size: .; J: TRBJ2-6; D: .; CDR3: CASSYLVGAGANVLTF; DNA: TGTGCCAGCAGCTACCTCGTCGGGGCTGGGGCCAACGTCCTGACTTTC
V: TRBV2; size: .; J: TRBJ1-1; D: TRBD1; CDR3: CAGKAEQGITEAFF; DNA: TGTGCCGGCAAAGCAGAACAGGGGATCACTGAAGCTTTCTTT
V: TRBV12-3/TRBV12-4; size: .; J: TRBJ2-5; D: TRBD2; CDR3: CASSLSAGARGEQYF; DNA: TGTGCCAGCAGCCTATCAGCGGGAGCCCGAGGAGAGCAGTACTTC
V: TRBV7-9; size: .; J: TRBJ2-1; D: .; CDR3: CASSSPSPNEQFF; DNA: TGTGCCAGCAGCTCCCCCTCCCCCAATGAGCAGTTCTTC
V: TRBV11-2; size: .; J: TRBJ2-6; D: .; CDR3: CASSLGGFSGANVLTF; DNA: TGTGCCAGCAGCTTAGGGGGGTTCTCTGGGGCCAACGTCCTGACTTTC
V: TRBV6-5; size: .; J: TRBJ2-1; D: .; CDR3: CASSGGSDYNEQFF; DNA: TGTGCCAGCAGTGGGGGTTCGGATTACAATGAGCAGTTCTTC
V: TRBV7-6; size: many; J: TRBJ2-7; D: .; CDR3: CASSSTGNGYEQYF; DNA: TGTGCCAGCAGCTCCACCGGGAACGGATACGAGCAGTACTTC
V: TRBV9; size: few; J: TRBJ2-2; D: .; CDR3: CASSVTLGELFF; DNA: TGTGCCAGCAGCGTAACTCTGGGGGAGCTGTTTTTT
V: TRBV6-2/TRBV6-3; size: few; J: TRBJ1-6; D: .; CDR3: CASNGAEKTASPLHF; DNA: TGTGCCAGCAACGGCGCTGAGAAGACAGCCTCACCCCTCCACTTT
V: TRBV29-1; size: .; J: TRBJ2-5; D: .; CDR3: CSVGGPPEETQYF; DNA: TGCAGCGTTGGGGGCCCTCCGGAGGAGACCCAGTACTTC
V: TRBV7-3; size: few; J: TRBJ2-1; D: .; CDR3: CASSYLRNEQFF; DNA: TGTGCCAGCAGCTATCTCCGCAATGAGCAGTTCTTC
V: TRBV7-9; size: few; J: TRBJ2-5; D: .; CDR3: CASKLNGGGHQETQYF; DNA: TGTGCCAGCAAACTTAACGGGGGCGGACACCAAGAGACCCAGTACTTC
V: TRBV5-5; size: .; J: TRBJ2-7; D: .; CDR3: CASSPSMHVSEQYF; DNA: TGTGCCAGCAGCCCTTCGATGCATGTTAGCGAGCAGTACTTC
V: TRBV28; size: .; J: TRBJ1-1; D: TRBD1; CDR3: CASSLTGKAFF; DNA: TGTGCCAGCAGTTTGACAGGGAAAGCTTTCTTT
V: TRBV9; size: .; J: TRBJ2-7; D: TRBD1; CDR3: CASSGLTGTGTYEQYF; DNA: TGTGCCAGCAGCGGATTGACCGGGACAGGTACCTACGAGCAGTACTTC